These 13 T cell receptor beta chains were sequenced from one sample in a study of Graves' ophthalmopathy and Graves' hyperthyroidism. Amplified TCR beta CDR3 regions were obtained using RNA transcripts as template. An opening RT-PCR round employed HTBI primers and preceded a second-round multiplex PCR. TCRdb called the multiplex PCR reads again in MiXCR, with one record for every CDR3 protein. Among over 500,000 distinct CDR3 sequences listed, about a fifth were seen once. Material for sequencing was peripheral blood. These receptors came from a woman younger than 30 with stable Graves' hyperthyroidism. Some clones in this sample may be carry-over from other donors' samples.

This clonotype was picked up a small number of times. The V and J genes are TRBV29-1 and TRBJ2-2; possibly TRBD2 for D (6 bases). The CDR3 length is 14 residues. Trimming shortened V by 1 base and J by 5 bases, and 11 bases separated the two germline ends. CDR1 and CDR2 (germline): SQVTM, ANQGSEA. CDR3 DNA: TGCAGCGTTGAAGCTGGGGCGGGGACCGGGGAGCTGTTTTTT. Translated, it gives CSVEAGAGTGELFF.

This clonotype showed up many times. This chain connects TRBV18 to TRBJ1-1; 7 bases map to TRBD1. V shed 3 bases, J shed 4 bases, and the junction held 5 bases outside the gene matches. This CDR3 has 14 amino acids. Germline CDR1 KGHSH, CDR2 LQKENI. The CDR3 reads CASSPSQGSTEAFF. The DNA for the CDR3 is TGTGCCAGCTCACCCTCACAGGGGAGCACTGAAGCTTTCTTT.

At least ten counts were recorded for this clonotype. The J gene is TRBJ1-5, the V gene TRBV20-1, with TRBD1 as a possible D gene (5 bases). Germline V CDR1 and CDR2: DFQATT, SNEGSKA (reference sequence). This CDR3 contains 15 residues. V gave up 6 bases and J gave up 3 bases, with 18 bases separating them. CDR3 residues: CSARGDEGYNQPQHF. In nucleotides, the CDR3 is TGCAGTGCCCGGGGGGACGAAGGGTACAATCAGCCCCAGCATTTT.

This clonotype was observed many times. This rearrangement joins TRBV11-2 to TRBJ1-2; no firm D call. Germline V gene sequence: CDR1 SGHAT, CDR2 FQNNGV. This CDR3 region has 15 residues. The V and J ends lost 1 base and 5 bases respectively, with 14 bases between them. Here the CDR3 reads CASSLVIRGLYGYTF. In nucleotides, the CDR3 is TGTGCCAGCAGCTTAGTAATCCGGGGTTTATATGGCTACACCTTC.

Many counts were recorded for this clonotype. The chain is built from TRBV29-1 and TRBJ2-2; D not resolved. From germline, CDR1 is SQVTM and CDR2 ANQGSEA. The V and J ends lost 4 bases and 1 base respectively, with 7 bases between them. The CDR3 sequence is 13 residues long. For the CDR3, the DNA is TGCAGCGTTGTAATGGGGAACACCGGGGAGCTGTTTTTT. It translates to CSVVMGNTGELFF.

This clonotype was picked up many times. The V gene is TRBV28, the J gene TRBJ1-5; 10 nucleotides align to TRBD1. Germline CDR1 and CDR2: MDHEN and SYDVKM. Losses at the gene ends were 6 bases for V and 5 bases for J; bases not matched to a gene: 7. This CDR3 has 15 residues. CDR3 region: CASSKSGQGYQPQHF. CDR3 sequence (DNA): TGTGCCAGCAGCAAATCGGGACAGGGGTATCAGCCCCAGCATTTT.

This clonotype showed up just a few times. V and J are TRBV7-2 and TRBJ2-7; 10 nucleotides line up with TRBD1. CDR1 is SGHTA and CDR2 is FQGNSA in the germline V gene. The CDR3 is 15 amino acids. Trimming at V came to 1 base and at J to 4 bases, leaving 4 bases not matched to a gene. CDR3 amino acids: CASSLVGQGRYEQYF. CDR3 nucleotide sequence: TGTGCCAGCAGCTTAGTGGGACAGGGGAGGTACGAGCAGTACTTC. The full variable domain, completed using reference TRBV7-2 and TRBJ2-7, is GAGVSQSPSNKVTEKGKDVELRCDPISGHTALYWYRQSLGQGLEFLIYFQGNSAPDKSGLPSDRFSAERTGGSVSTLTIQRTQQEDSAVYLCASSLVGQGRYEQYFGPGTRLTVT.

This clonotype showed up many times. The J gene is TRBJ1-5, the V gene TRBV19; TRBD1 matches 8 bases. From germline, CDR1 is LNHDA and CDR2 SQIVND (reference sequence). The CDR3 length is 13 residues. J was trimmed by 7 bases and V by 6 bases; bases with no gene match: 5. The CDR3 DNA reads TGTGCCAGTAGAGGACAGGGTGGACAGCCCCAGCATTTT. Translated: CASRGQGGQPQHF.

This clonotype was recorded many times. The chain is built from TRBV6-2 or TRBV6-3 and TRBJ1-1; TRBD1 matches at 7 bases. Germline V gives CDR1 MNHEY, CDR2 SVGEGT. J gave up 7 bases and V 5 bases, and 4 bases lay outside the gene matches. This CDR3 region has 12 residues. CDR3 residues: CASSARGVEAFF. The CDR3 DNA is TGTGCCAGCAGTGCCAGGGGGGTTGAAGCTTTCTTT.

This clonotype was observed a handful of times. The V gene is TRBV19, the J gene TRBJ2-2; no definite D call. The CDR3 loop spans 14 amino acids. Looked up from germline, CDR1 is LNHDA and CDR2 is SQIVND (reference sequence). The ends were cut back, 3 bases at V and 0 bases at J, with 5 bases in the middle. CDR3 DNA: TGTGCCAGTAGTATCCCCGCGAACACCGGGGAGCTGTTTTTT. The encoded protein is CASSIPANTGELFF.

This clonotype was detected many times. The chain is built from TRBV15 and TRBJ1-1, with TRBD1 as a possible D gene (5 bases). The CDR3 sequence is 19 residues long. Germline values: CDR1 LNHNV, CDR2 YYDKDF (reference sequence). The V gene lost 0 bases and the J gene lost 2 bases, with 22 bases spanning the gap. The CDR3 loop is CATSREGTPDSRGNTEAFF. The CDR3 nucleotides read TGTGCCACCAGCAGAGAGGGGACGCCCGATAGCCGGGGCAACACTGAAGCTTTCTTT.

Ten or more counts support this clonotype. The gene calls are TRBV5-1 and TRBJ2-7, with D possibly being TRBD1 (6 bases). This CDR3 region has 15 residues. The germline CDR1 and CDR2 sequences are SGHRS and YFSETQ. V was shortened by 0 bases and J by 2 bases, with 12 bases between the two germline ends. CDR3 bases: TGCGCCAGCAGCTTGGGGGGGACACAAACCTACGAGCAGTACTTC. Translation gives CASSLGGTQTYEQYF.

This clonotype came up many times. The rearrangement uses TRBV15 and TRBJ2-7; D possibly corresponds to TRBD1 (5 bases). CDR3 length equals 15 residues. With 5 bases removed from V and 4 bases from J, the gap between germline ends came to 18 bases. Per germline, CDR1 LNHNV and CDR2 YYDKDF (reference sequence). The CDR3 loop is CATSDARVYGYEQYF. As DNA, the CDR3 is TGTGCCACCAGCGACGCCAGGGTCTACGGTTACGAGCAGTACTTC.